These T cell receptor beta chains were read from a single sample in a study of blood T cells in healthy people across ages. TCRdb re-derived calls from the 5' RACE reads in MiXCR, one entry per CDR3 protein. The repertoire holds over 750,000 distinct CDR3 sequences, with just under 25% as singletons. These sequences were also reported in another study, on T cells of mothers and their children.

Sequencing was carried out using blood. These receptors originate from a boy aged 5-17 years in good health. Each CDR3 is given with its conserved first and last residue. D genes are given only for firm matches. Clone size is given for some rows only: seen once, a few or many times, or a class if the clone is expanded.

v_call: TRBV20-1
d_call: -
j_call: TRBJ1-4
clone_size: -
cdr3_aa: CSAREDREELFF
cdr3_nt: TGCAGTGCTAGAGAGGACCGGGAGGAACTGTTTTTT

v_call: TRBV29-1
d_call: -
j_call: TRBJ1-1
clone_size: -
cdr3_aa: CSVEGWAENTEAFF
cdr3_nt: TGCAGCGTTGAAGGTTGGGCAGAGAACACTGAAGCTTTCTTT

v_call: TRBV29-1
d_call: -
j_call: TRBJ2-1
clone_size: few
cdr3_aa: CSVEVRDEQFF
cdr3_nt: TGCAGCGTTGAGGTGCGGGACGAGCAGTTCTTC

v_call: TRBV6-5
d_call: -
j_call: TRBJ2-7
clone_size: -
cdr3_aa: CAGGYEQYF
cdr3_nt: TGTGCCGGCGGTTACGAGCAGTACTTC

v_call: TRBV6-2/TRBV6-3
d_call: -
j_call: TRBJ2-2
clone_size: -
cdr3_aa: CASSYSPATIIKELFF
cdr3_nt: TGTGCCAGCAGTTACTCCCCGGCGACCATCATTAAGGAGCTGTTTTTT

v_call: TRBV7-9
d_call: -
j_call: TRBJ1-6
clone_size: -
cdr3_aa: CASSGGASSYNSPLHF
cdr3_nt: TGTGCCAGCAGCGGTGGAGCATCGTCCTATAATTCACCCCTCCACTTT

v_call: TRBV7-9
d_call: -
j_call: TRBJ2-3
clone_size: many
cdr3_aa: CASSLAGATDTQYF
cdr3_nt: TGTGCCAGCAGCTTAGCGGGGGCCACAGATACGCAGTATTTT

v_call: TRBV4-1
d_call: TRBD2
j_call: TRBJ2-1
clone_size: few
cdr3_aa: CASSQDGGRAGNEQFF
cdr3_nt: TGCGCCAGCAGCCAAGATGGCGGGAGGGCCGGGAATGAGCAGTTCTTC

v_call: TRBV29-1
d_call: TRBD1
j_call: TRBJ2-1
clone_size: few
cdr3_aa: CSVEPIDRAKSYNEQFF
cdr3_nt: TGCAGCGTTGAACCGATTGACAGGGCGAAGTCCTACAATGAGCAGTTCTTC

v_call: TRBV7-9
d_call: TRBD2
j_call: TRBJ2-1
clone_size: -
cdr3_aa: CASSGLTSGGEGEQFF
cdr3_nt: TGTGCCAGCAGCGGACTGACTAGCGGGGGAGAGGGTGAGCAGTTCTTC

v_call: TRBV25-1
d_call: -
j_call: TRBJ2-5
clone_size: -
cdr3_aa: CASSEFDRETQYF
cdr3_nt: TGTGCCAGCAGTGAATTCGACCGGGAGACCCAGTACTTC

v_call: TRBV7-3
d_call: TRBD1
j_call: TRBJ2-7
clone_size: -
cdr3_aa: CASSPTGQGRDEQYF
cdr3_nt: TGTGCCAGCAGCCCTACAGGACAGGGTCGGGACGAGCAGTACTTC

v_call: TRBV4-1
d_call: -
j_call: TRBJ2-3
clone_size: -
cdr3_aa: CASSPLAVSTDTQYF
cdr3_nt: TGCGCCAGCAGCCCCTTGGCCGTCAGCACAGATACGCAGTATTTT

v_call: TRBV5-6
d_call: -
j_call: TRBJ1-3
clone_size: -
cdr3_aa: CASSHTPGGSGNTIYF
cdr3_nt: TGTGCCAGCAGCCACACCCCTGGAGGGTCTGGAAACACCATATATTTT

v_call: TRBV5-1
d_call: -
j_call: TRBJ1-4
clone_size: -
cdr3_aa: CASSTGPGRATNEKLFF
cdr3_nt: TGCGCCAGCAGCACAGGGCCCGGCCGGGCAACTAATGAAAAACTGTTTTTT

v_call: TRBV5-4
d_call: TRBD2
j_call: TRBJ2-1
clone_size: -
cdr3_aa: CASSFMGGDTSEYNEQFF
cdr3_nt: TGTGCCAGCAGCTTTATGGGCGGGGATACTAGCGAGTACAATGAGCAGTTCTTC

v_call: TRBV29-1
d_call: TRBD2
j_call: TRBJ2-3
clone_size: -
cdr3_aa: CSGTSGTDTQYF
cdr3_nt: TGCAGCGGGACTAGCGGCACAGATACGCAGTATTTT

v_call: TRBV7-3
d_call: TRBD2
j_call: TRBJ2-5
clone_size: -
cdr3_aa: CASSLTGGTGTQYF
cdr3_nt: TGTGCCAGCAGCTTAACGGGAGGGACGGGGACCCAGTACTTC

v_call: TRBV4-1
d_call: -
j_call: TRBJ2-1
clone_size: -
cdr3_aa: CASSRILRGDEQFF
cdr3_nt: TGCGCCAGCAGCCGGATACTCAGGGGCGATGAGCAGTTCTTC

v_call: TRBV5-1
d_call: TRBD2
j_call: TRBJ2-5
clone_size: few
cdr3_aa: CASSLETSGGSEQYF
cdr3_nt: TGCGCCAGCAGCTTGGAAACTAGCGGGGGGTCTGAGCAGTACTTC

v_call: TRBV20-1
d_call: -
j_call: TRBJ1-2
clone_size: -
cdr3_aa: CSARDWQGPDGYTF
cdr3_nt: TGCAGTGCTAGAGATTGGCAGGGGCCGGACGGCTACACCTTC

v_call: TRBV10-3
d_call: -
j_call: TRBJ1-1
clone_size: few
cdr3_aa: CAINDRRQKGDTEAFF
cdr3_nt: TGTGCCATCAACGATAGAAGACAAAAGGGGGACACTGAAGCTTTCTTT

v_call: TRBV4-2
d_call: -
j_call: TRBJ2-7
clone_size: many
cdr3_aa: CASSQEGGPYEQYF
cdr3_nt: TGCGCCAGCAGCCAAGAGGGGGGCCCCTACGAGCAGTACTTC

v_call: TRBV6-2/TRBV6-3
d_call: TRBD2
j_call: TRBJ2-3
clone_size: -
cdr3_aa: CASSYERGGSRDTQYF
cdr3_nt: TGTGCCAGCAGTTATGAGCGGGGGGGCTCTAGGGATACGCAGTATTTT

v_call: TRBV15
d_call: TRBD2
j_call: TRBJ2-3
clone_size: -
cdr3_aa: CATSSRLAGAGDTQYF
cdr3_nt: TGTGCCACCAGCAGCCGACTAGCGGGAGCGGGGGATACGCAGTATTTT

v_call: TRBV29-1
d_call: TRBD1
j_call: TRBJ2-1
clone_size: few
cdr3_aa: CSVEGGTGYYNEQFF
cdr3_nt: TGCAGCGTTGAAGGTGGGACAGGGTACTACAATGAGCAGTTCTTC